Below are 28 T cell receptor beta chains sequenced from a single sample in a study of blood T cells in healthy people across ages. With a J-beta primer mix and a sample-barcoded 5' primer, a second PCR ran about 6 to 11 cycles. Using its own MiXCR run on the 5' RACE reads, TCRdb lists one record per CDR3 protein. The sample holds approximately 690,000 distinct CDR3 sequences, approximately 50% seen once. Sequencing input: blood. The receptors were sampled from a man aged 55 to 70 in good health.

This clonotype has a handful of counts. The chain is built from TRBV29-1 and TRBJ2-2, with 15 nucleotides matching TRBD2. Germline CDR1 reads SQVTM; CDR2 reads ANQGSEA. Trimming removed 6 bases from V and 5 bases from J; junction bases left unmatched: 10. CDR3 length: 17 amino acids. The CDR3: CSVEGLAGGPGTGELFF. The DNA for the CDR3 is TGCAGCGTAGAGGGACTAGCGGGGGGACCCGGGACCGGGGAGCTGTTTTTT.

The chain uses TRBV12-3 or TRBV12-4 and TRBJ2-3; D could derive from TRBD1 or TRBD2 (6 bases each). This CDR3 has 20 amino acids. V was shortened by 3 bases and J by 1 base, with 26 bases between the two germline ends. CDR3 region: CASSFEEVLLGGRRTDTQYF. DNA of the CDR3: TGTGCCAGCAGTTTTGAGGAGGTTTTGCTAGGGGGGCGACGCACAGATACGCAGTATTTT.

This clonotype was seen repeatedly, ten times or more. This chain joins TRBV7-2 and TRBJ2-1; 7 bases are shared with TRBD2. This CDR3 is built from 15 residues. V lost 1 base and J lost 2; bases outside the gene matches: 2. Germline V lookup: CDR1 SGHTA, CDR2 FQGNSA. The CDR3 nucleotides are TGTGCCAGCAGCTTAGTTGCGGGGGCCTACAATGAGCAGTTCTTC. This sequence encodes CASSLVAGAYNEQFF.

The chain is built from TRBV9 and TRBJ2-6, with 9 bases aligning to TRBD1. CDR1 SGDLS and CDR2 YYNGEE come from the germline V gene. The ends lost 6 bases at V and 0 bases at J; junction bases unmatched: 7. The CDR3 runs to 17 residues. The CDR3 DNA is TGTGCCAGCACCGGGGACAGGGCAATCTCTGGGGCCAACGTCCTGACTTTC. Its protein product is CASTGDRAISGANVLTF. Filled out from reference TRBV9 and TRBJ2-6, the complete variable domain reads DSGVTQTPKHLITATGQRVTLRCSPRSGDLSVYWYQQSLDQGLQFLIQYYNGEERAKGNILERFSAQQFPDLHSELNLSSLELGDSALYFCASTGDRAISGANVLTFGAGSRLTVL.

The J gene is TRBJ2-7, the V gene TRBV28, with 11 positions matching TRBD1. The J call is in doubt because the DNA end fits TRBJ2-5 better. This CDR3 region has 16 residues. Germline-derived CDR1 and CDR2 are MDHEN and SYDVKM. The CDR3 loop reads CASSLPGQGALKTQYF. The DNA of the CDR3 is TGTGCCAGCAGTTTACCTGGACAGGGGGCCCTTAAGACCCAGTACTTC.

This clonotype was found a few times. The chain combines TRBV19 with TRBJ2-3; 8 nucleotides line up with TRBD2. Losses at the gene ends were 1 base for V and 2 bases for J; bases not matched to a gene: 5. Germline V CDR1 and CDR2: LNHDA, SQIVND (reference sequence). The length of the CDR3 is 16 residues. The CDR3 DNA reads as TGTGCCAGTAGTATAGGGACTAGCCGATACACAGATACGCAGTATTTT. Translation: CASSIGTSRYTDTQYF. The full variable domain, completed using reference TRBV19 and TRBJ2-3, is DGGITQSPKYLFRKEGQNVTLSCEQNLNHDAMYWYRQDPGQGLRLIYYSQIVNDFQKGDIAEGYSVSREKKESFPLTVTSAQKNPTAFYLCASSIGTSRYTDTQYFGPGTRLTVL.

The gene calls are TRBV20-1 and TRBJ2-7, with 10 bases fitting TRBD2. Germline CDR1 reads DFQATT; CDR2 reads SNEGSKA (reference sequence). The length of the CDR3 is 15 residues. The junction had 4 bases not matched to a gene; V was cut back by 0 bases and J by 2 bases. Written as DNA, the CDR3 is TGCAGTGCTAGAGACCCAGCGGGGGGGCCCTACGAGCAGTACTTC. This translates into CSARDPAGGPYEQYF.

The V call is TRBV7-2, the J call TRBJ2-3; 12 bases fit TRBD2. V was clipped by 2 bases and J by 2 bases; unmatched bases: 2. CDR3 length: 16 amino acids. Germline V CDR1 and CDR2: SGHTA, FQGNSA. CDR3 loop: CASSLTSGGPTDTQYF. CDR3 nucleotides: TGTGCCAGCAGCTTAACTAGCGGGGGGCCCACAGATACGCAGTATTTT.

In this sample, this clonotype turned up many times. Here the CDR3 DNA reads TGTGCCAGCAGTTTACTGCGGTCTCGGGCCCAGTACTTC. Its protein is CASSLLRSRAQYF. The chain uses TRBV28 and TRBJ2-5; D unclear. Germline values: CDR1 MDHEN, CDR2 SYDVKM. CDR3 size: 13 residues. Trimming left V 2 bases short and J 9 bases short, with 13 bases between.

The V call is TRBV7-9, the J call TRBJ2-3; TRBD1 is a possible D gene (6 bases). V was clipped by 5 bases and J by 3 bases, with 15 bases between them. The CDR3 is made up of 15 amino acids. The germline CDR1 and CDR2 sequences are SEHNR and FQNEAQ (reference sequence). This chain's CDR3 is CASSRTGIGTDTQYF. The CDR3 DNA sequence: TGTGCCAGCAGCCGCACAGGGATTGGGACAGATACGCAGTATTTT.

The J gene is TRBJ2-4, the V gene TRBV2, with TRBD1 matching 9 bases. The CDR3 contains 14 residues. With 6 bases clipped from V and 5 bases from J, the junction kept 5 bases outside the gene matches. CDR1 and CDR2 (germline): SNHLY, FYNNEI. The CDR3 loop reads CASRSRTGENIQYF. CDR3 nucleotide sequence: TGTGCCAGCAGGTCCCGGACAGGGGAAAACATTCAGTACTTC.

This clonotype has a handful of counts. This chain joins TRBV15 and TRBJ2-5; the D gene is possibly TRBD1 (5 bases). This CDR3 has 15 residues. CDR1 is LNHNV, CDR2 YYDKDF, per germline (reference sequence). Trimming removed 1 base at V and 0 bases at J, with 9 bases between. The CDR3 DNA sequence: TGTGCCACCAGCAGAGGGTGGACAAACCAAGAGACCCAGTACTTC. It codes for CATSRGWTNQETQYF. The variable domain in full, with the rest retrieved from reference TRBV15 and TRBJ2-5, is DAMVIQNPRYQVTQFGKPVTLSCSQTLNHNVMYWYQQKSSQAPKLLFHYYDKDFNNEADTPDNFQSRRPNTSFCFLDIRSPGLGDTAMYLCATSRGWTNQETQYFGPGTRLLVL.

The chain links TRBV12-3 or TRBV12-4 to TRBJ1-5, with D perhaps TRBD1 (5 bases). V was cut by 5 bases and J by 4 bases, with 15 bases left in between. This CDR3 is 15 amino acids long. CDR3 amino acids: CASSPQRGGNQPQHF. The DNA for the CDR3 is TGTGCCAGCAGTCCCCAAAGGGGAGGTAATCAGCCCCAGCATTTT.

This clonotype appeared a few times. The V and J genes are TRBV7-2 and TRBJ1-6; tentative D call: TRBD1 (5 bases). V shed 4 bases and J shed 10 bases, with 14 bases lying between them. The CDR3 spans 14 residues. The V gene's germline CDR1 is SGHTA and CDR2 FQGNSA. Written as DNA, the CDR3 is TGTGCCAGCAGCTCCCGTTCCGGGGGGTCACCCCTCCACTTT. Its translation: CASSSRSGGSPLHF.

The chain links TRBV6-1 to TRBJ2-4; tentative D call: TRBD2 (5 bases). Germline V CDR1 and CDR2: MNHNS, SASEGT. This CDR3 has 11 amino acids. Trimming stripped 6 bases from V and 11 bases from J, with 11 bases between. CDR3 protein: CASSSLEVQYF. Here the CDR3 DNA reads TGTGCCAGCAGCTCACTAGAGGTTCAGTACTTC.

This chain connects TRBV21-1 to TRBJ2-5; TRBD1 is taken as the D call from the table, unchecked against the DNA. TRBV21-1 is listed as a pseudogene. CDR3 length: 19 residues. The CDR3 sequence: CASSKVSYIGQGSKETQYF. CDR3 sequence (DNA): TGTGCCAGCAGCAAAGTCAGTTATATCGGACAGGGATCTAAAGAGACCCAGTACTTC.

This rearrangement joins TRBV21-1 to TRBJ2-7. TRBV21-1 counts as a pseudogene. The CDR3 loop spans 14 amino acids. CDR3: CASSTDRSHYEQYF. The CDR3 DNA reads TGTGCCAGCAGTACAGACAGGAGTCACTACGAGCAGTACTTC.

A remark on this clonotype: A junction boundary mismatches the germline segment, possibly from a read error. CDR3 residues: CASRQVQVLQETQYF. DNA for the CDR3: TGCGCCAGCAGACAAGTCCAGGTCCTCCAAGAGACCCAGTACTTC. This sequence joins TRBV4-1 and TRBJ2-5; the D is unclear. Germline lookup yields CDR1 MGHRA and CDR2 YSYEKL. This CDR3 has 15 amino acids.

V usage is TRBV29-1 and J usage is TRBJ2-4; D not resolved. Germline CDR1 and CDR2: SQVTM and ANQGSEA. The ends were cut back, 6 bases at V and 6 bases at J, with 9 bases in the middle. The CDR3 is 11 residues long. CDR3 coding DNA: TGCAGCGTGGGCTCCGGAAACATTCAGTACTTC. This codes for CSVGSGNIQYF. The whole variable domain, remainder taken from reference TRBV29-1 and TRBJ2-4, is SAVISQKPSRDICQRGTSLTIQCQVDSQVTMMFWYRQQPGQSLTLIATANQGSEATYESGFVIDKFPISRPNLTFSTLTVSNMSPEDSSIYLCSVGSGNIQYFGAGTRLSVL.

The gene calls are TRBV9 and TRBJ2-7, with unresolved D. Trimming stripped 0 bases from V and 0 bases from J, with 7 bases between. The CDR3 is 14 residues long. CDR1 SGDLS and CDR2 YYNGEE come from the germline V gene. CDR3 amino acids: CASSVGSTSYEQYF. The CDR3 DNA reads TGTGCCAGCAGCGTAGGTTCTACCTCCTACGAGCAGTACTTC.

This rearrangement joins TRBV2 to TRBJ1-4; perhaps TRBD1 as D (6 bases). The V end was cut by 8 bases, the J end by 8 bases, with 18 bases between. CDR3 length: 14 residues. Germline lookup yields CDR1 SNHLY and CDR2 FYNNEI. CDR3 DNA sequence: TGTGCCAGCCAATATCTGAGAGGGGGGGAAAAACTGTTTTTT. Its protein product is CASQYLRGGEKLFF.

V is TRBV20-1 and J is TRBJ2-5, with TRBD2 identical over 12 bases. The germline CDR1 and CDR2 sequences are DFQATT and SNEGSKA (reference sequence). CDR3 size: 15 residues. J was trimmed by 2 bases and V by 4 bases; bases with no gene match: 5. For the CDR3, the DNA is TGCAGTGCTAAAGGACTAGCGGGGCAACAAGAGACCCAGTACTTC. It is translated as CSAKGLAGQQETQYF.

The chain couples TRBV7-2 to TRBJ2-1, with D possibly matching TRBD2 (6 bases). V was cut by 5 bases and J by 4 bases, with 15 bases left in between. This CDR3 spans 15 amino acids. The germline V gene encodes CDR1 SGHTA and CDR2 FQGNSA. In DNA form, the CDR3 reads TGTGCCAGCAGCCTCTCTGGGACTCAATACAATGAGCAGTTCTTC. Translation: CASSLSGTQYNEQFF. Filled out from reference TRBV7-2 and TRBJ2-1, the complete variable domain reads GAGVSQSPSNKVTEKGKDVELRCDPISGHTALYWYRQSLGQGLEFLIYFQGNSAPDKSGLPSDRFSAERTGGSVSTLTIQRTQQEDSAVYLCASSLSGTQYNEQFFGPGTRLTVL.

The CDR3 here is CSASLGPGYEQYF. The DNA for the CDR3 is TGCAGTGCTAGTTTGGGCCCCGGCTACGAGCAGTACTTC. The chain carries TRBV20-1 and TRBJ2-7; no clear D. CDR1 is DFQATT and CDR2 is SNEGSKA in the germline V gene (reference sequence). There are 13 residues in the CDR3. With 3 bases removed from V and 3 bases from J, the gap between germline ends came to 12 bases.

This clonotype showed up just a few times. The gene calls are TRBV28 and TRBJ2-5; D is perhaps TRBD1 (6 bases). The CDR3 totals 13 residues. The ends were cut back, 10 bases at V and 5 bases at J, with 17 bases in the middle. Germline-derived CDR1 and CDR2 are MDHEN and SYDVKM. The chain's CDR3 is CATETGARETQYF. Written as DNA, the CDR3 is TGTGCCACCGAGACAGGAGCAAGGGAGACCCAGTACTTC.

The chain joins TRBV20-1 to TRBJ1-6; tentatively, D is TRBD1 (6 bases). V shed 0 bases and J shed 9 bases, with 15 bases lying between them. CDR1 DFQATT and CDR2 SNEGSKA come from the germline V gene (reference sequence). The CDR3 contains 15 residues. The chain's CDR3 is CSARDLGRGASPLHF. In DNA form, the CDR3 reads TGCAGTGCTAGAGATTTAGGCAGGGGCGCTTCACCCCTCCACTTT.

This clonotype showed up many times. The chain joins TRBV20-1 to TRBJ1-6; 9 bases agree with TRBD1. This CDR3 spans 15 amino acids. With V trimmed by 5 bases and J by 6 bases, 8 bases remained unmatched. Germline values: CDR1 DFQATT, CDR2 SNEGSKA (reference sequence). CDR3 sequence (DNA): TGCAGTGCTCCAGTGTACAGGGGGCTTAATTCACCCCTCCACTTT. Translated: CSAPVYRGLNSPLHF.

This clonotype is a singleton in its sample. This chain connects TRBV27 to TRBJ2-5; no firm D call. The CDR3 loop spans 13 amino acids. Trimming left V 2 bases short and J 11 bases short, with 15 bases between. The germline gives CDR1 MNHEY, CDR2 SMNVEV (reference sequence). CDR3 residues: CASSLRLLGRQYF. For the CDR3, the DNA is TGTGCCAGCAGTTTACGACTCCTCGGACGGCAGTACTTC.